This T cell receptor beta chain was captured by sequencing in a study of T cell changes during pregnancy in multiple sclerosis. This clone was counted between two and nine times. CDR1 GTSNPN and CDR2 SVGIG come from the germline V gene (reference sequence). The V end lost 2 bases, the J end lost 6 bases, and 17 bases lay between the germline ends. CDR3 length equals 14 residues. Produced via immunoSEQ multiplex PCR; TCRdb's table is partial and in-frame only. Of about 40,000 clones detected, roughly nine tenths appear once; the ten largest clones hold roughly 0.48%. Sequencing used CD4+ T cells from peripheral blood mononuclear cells, obtained in the first trimester of pregnancy. This receptor was taken from a female donor with multiple sclerosis, enrolled in a pregnancy study. The chain has TRBV30 and TRBJ2-7, with D perhaps TRBD2 (6 bases). The chain's CDR3 is CAWSLGQGGSEQYF. The CDR3 DNA is TGTGCCTGGAGTCTGGGGCAGGGAGGTTCCGAGCAGTACTTC.